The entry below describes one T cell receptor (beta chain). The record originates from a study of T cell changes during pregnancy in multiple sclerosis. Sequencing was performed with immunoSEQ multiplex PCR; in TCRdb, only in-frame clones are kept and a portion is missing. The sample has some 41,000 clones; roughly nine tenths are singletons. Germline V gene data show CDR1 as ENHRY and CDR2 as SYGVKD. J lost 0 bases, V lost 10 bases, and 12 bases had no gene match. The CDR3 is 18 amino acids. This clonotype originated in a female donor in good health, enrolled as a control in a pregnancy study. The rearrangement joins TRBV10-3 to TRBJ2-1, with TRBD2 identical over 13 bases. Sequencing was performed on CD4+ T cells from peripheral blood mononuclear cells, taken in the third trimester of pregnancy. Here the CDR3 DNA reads TGTGCCACCCAAATACTAGCGGGAGGGTCCGGCTCCTACAATGAGCAGTTCTTC. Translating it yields CATQILAGGSGSYNEQFF.